The 10 T cell receptor beta chains reported below all come from one sample, sequenced in a study of blood T cells in healthy people across ages. With a J-beta primer mix and a sample-barcoded 5' primer, a second PCR ran roughly 6 to 11 cycles. TCRdb fed the 5' RACE reads into MiXCR, producing one record per CDR3 protein. The sample yields roughly 1.7 million distinct CDR3 sequences, roughly a third seen once. Sequenced material: blood. These TCRs come from a woman in her 30s in good health.

As concerns this clonotype: Relative to the germline gene, one junction end is altered; a read error may explain this. The chain links TRBV10-3 to TRBJ2-5, with D perhaps TRBD2 (7 bases). In germline, CDR1 is ENHRY, CDR2 SYGVKD. The CDR3 runs to 12 residues. The CDR3 protein is CTISEGGEIQYF. Here the CDR3 DNA reads TGCACCATCAGTGAGGGGGGGGAGATCCAGTACTTC.

The chain uses TRBV7-2 and TRBJ2-1, with D possibly being TRBD1 or TRBD2 (5 bases each). The J call may be faulty, since TRBJ2-7 better matches the DNA end. Per germline, CDR1 SGHTA and CDR2 FQGNSA. The CDR3 has 14 residues. The CDR3 DNA is TGTGCCAGCAGCTTACCGGGGCCGGACAATGAGCAGTACTTC. It translates to CASSLPGPDNEQYF.

There are many counts of this clonotype. The chain employs TRBV20-1 and TRBJ2-3; 8 nucleotides match TRBD2. Germline values: CDR1 DFQATT, CDR2 SNEGSKA (reference sequence). Trimming at V came to 5 bases and at J to 5 bases, leaving 9 bases not matched to a gene. This CDR3 region has 14 residues. CDR3: CSAWLAGRGDTQYF. In DNA form, the CDR3 reads TGCAGTGCTTGGTTAGCGGGACGGGGAGATACGCAGTATTTT.

Only a few counts were recorded for this clonotype. The chain joins TRBV7-9 to TRBJ2-7, with D perhaps TRBD1 (6 bases). The CDR3 totals 14 residues. CDR1 is SEHNR, CDR2 FQNEAQ, per germline (reference sequence). V dropped 4 bases and J dropped 3 bases, with 13 bases sitting between them. Here the CDR3 DNA reads TGTGCCAGCAGCTCTGACAGGACAGTCTACGAGCAGTACTTC. It codes for CASSSDRTVYEQYF.

This chain uses TRBV2 with TRBJ2-3, with TRBD2 as a possible D gene (5 bases). The germline V gene encodes CDR1 SNHLY and CDR2 FYNNEI. This CDR3 comprises 14 residues. The V gene lost 3 bases and the J gene lost 5 bases, with 12 bases spanning the gap. The CDR3 nucleotides are TGTGCCAGCAGTGATCGGGGTCCTCAAGATACGCAGTATTTT. It is translated as CASSDRGPQDTQYF.

This clonotype has a count of ten or more. The V and J genes are TRBV29-1 and TRBJ2-5; D not resolved. CDR3 size: 13 residues. Germline V gene data show CDR1 as SQVTM and CDR2 as ANQGSEA. Trimming removed 6 bases from V and 4 bases from J, with 15 bases in between. In DNA, the CDR3 is TGCAGCGTCGGAACTCAACTCGGAGAGACCCAGTACTTC. Translating it yields CSVGTQLGETQYF.

A few counts support this clonotype. The chain joins TRBV12-5 to TRBJ1-2; 9 bases fit TRBD1. The CDR3 length is 13 residues. The V segment lost 4 bases and the J segment 6 bases; nucleotides outside the gene matches: 3. Germline-derived CDR1 and CDR2 are LGHNT and FRNRAP. CDR3 bases: TGTGCTAGTGGTTCGGGACAGGGCCATGGCTACACCTTC. Translation gives CASGSGQGHGYTF.

The chain recombines TRBV20-1 with TRBJ2-5; TRBD1 aligns across 7 bases. Judging by the DNA end, TRBJ2-7 fits better; the J call may be wrong. Germline V CDR1 and CDR2: DFQATT, SNEGSKA (reference sequence). The CDR3 covers 13 residues. The CDR3 protein is CSVTQDRDDEQYF. The CDR3 bases are TGCAGTGTTACCCAAGACAGGGACGACGAGCAGTACTTC.

In this sample, this clonotype turned up a few times. This chain connects TRBV4-1 to TRBJ1-5; D remains unclear. The CDR3 is 15 amino acids. The germline V gene encodes CDR1 MGHRA and CDR2 YSYEKL. V was clipped by 1 base and J by 7 bases, with 14 bases between them. The CDR3 DNA reads as TGCGCCAGCAGCCAAGGAGAGACCTCCTACCAGCCCCAGCATTTT. Translated: CASSQGETSYQPQHF.

The chain recombines TRBV5-5 with TRBJ1-6, with D possibly being TRBD1 (6 bases). V lost 4 bases, J lost 0 bases, and 17 bases lay in between. The CDR3 totals 18 residues. CDR1 is SGHKS and CDR2 is YYEKEE in the germline V gene (reference sequence). The CDR3 spells CASSPGQGLSSYNSPLHF. The DNA of the CDR3 is TGTGCCAGCAGCCCAGGGCAGGGGTTGAGCTCCTATAATTCACCCCTCCACTTT.